Sequencing of this T cell receptor (beta chain) was carried out in a study of CD8 T cells in Susac syndrome. Germline V lookup: CDR1 GTSNPN, CDR2 SVGIG (reference sequence). The J segment lost 0 bases and the V segment lost 7 bases, leaving 8 bases of the junction unmatched. The CDR3 runs to 15 residues. With random hexamers, reverse transcription was performed on about 0.5 to 1 ug of RNA. The authors amplified TCR beta CDR3 across 54 Vbeta and 13 Jbeta using immunoSEQ multiplex PCR. MiXCR, run by TCRdb on the immunoSEQ multiplex PCR reads, gives a single entry per CDR3 protein. Here the sample spans about 180,000 distinct CDR3 sequences, approximately 96% being singletons. TCR beta sequences were obtained from blood CD8+ and CD4+ T cells.

This TCR was recovered from a human donor with multiple sclerosis. The material sequenced was CD4+ T cells from PBMCs. V gene TRBV30 combines with J gene TRBJ2-3; 9 bases map to TRBD2. The CDR3 DNA reads as TGTGCCTACTCCCGCCTAGCGGGGAGCACAGATACGCAGTATTTT. Translating gives CAYSRLAGSTDTQYF.